A selection of T cell receptor beta chains follows, all from one sample in a study of neoadjuvant nivolumab and ipilimumab in lung cancer. The method was immunoSEQ multiplex PCR; TCRdb's version includes in-frame clones alone and lacks a portion of them. In the table there are 10,000 to 15,000 clones, approximately 94% of which are singletons. The sequencing used peripheral blood, collected after neoadjuvant nivolumab, alone or with ipilimumab, at or shortly before surgery. The source is an adult with non-small cell lung cancer. The CDR3 runs from the conserved cysteine through the conserved F or W. The D gene is left open where the match is weak. A clone size is listed for some rows: how often the clone was seen (once, few, many), or a class if it is expanded.

clone_size,j_call,v_call,d_call,cdr3_aa,cdr3_nt
NA,TRBJ2-7,TRBV6-5,NA,CASSYSGPILYEQYF,TGTGCCAGCAGTTACTCGGGACCCATCCTCTACGAGCAGTACTTC
NA,TRBJ2-3,TRBV7-2,TRBD2,CASRLAGGGPDTQYF,TGTGCCAGCAGATTAGCGGGAGGGGGCCCAGATACGCAGTATTTT
NA,TRBJ2-3,TRBV18,NA,CASSLRQGPILAELIGSTDTQYF,TGTGCCAGCTCACTAAGACAGGGCCCTATACTAGCGGAGCTCATAGGGTCCACAGATACGCAGTATTTT
NA,TRBJ2-7,TRBV7-2,NA,CASSTDGPYSSYEQYF,TGTGCCAGCAGCACCGACGGTCCCTATTCCTCCTACGAGCAGTACTTC
NA,TRBJ1-2,TRBV30,NA,CAWSGGWYGYTF,TGTGCCTGGAGTGGGGGGTGGTATGGCTACACCTTC
NA,TRBJ1-2,TRBV5-4,NA,CASSLDLVQGLGGYTF,TGTGCCAGCAGCTTGGACTTGGTACAGGGTTTGGGAGGCTACACCTTC
NA,TRBJ1-4,TRBV19,TRBD1,CASRRDSPNEKLFF,TGTGCCAGTAGGAGGGACAGCCCAAATGAAAAACTGTTTTTT
NA,TRBJ2-5,TRBV9,TRBD2,CASSVVSGSEETQYF,TGTGCCAGCAGCGTAGTTAGCGGGAGCGAAGAGACCCAGTACTTC
NA,TRBJ1-2,TRBV19,TRBD1,CASSYTTGGKANYGYTF,TGTGCCAGTAGTTATACGACAGGGGGGAAAGCTAACTATGGCTACACCTTC
NA,TRBJ2-7,TRBV29-1,NA,CSVDGRPYEQYF,TGCAGCGTTGACGGCAGGCCCTACGAGCAGTACTTC
NA,TRBJ2-4,TRBV5-6,NA,CASSPPGVRNIQYF,TGTGCCAGCAGCCCCCCAGGGGTTAGGAACATTCAGTACTTC
NA,TRBJ2-1,TRBV5-1,TRBD1,CASSARGTGGSEQFF,TGCGCCAGCAGCGCTAGGGGGACAGGGGGCAGTGAGCAGTTCTTC
once,TRBJ2-7,TRBV6-1,NA,CASSEAGVLWAYEQYF,TGTGCCAGCAGTGAAGCGGGGGTCCTATGGGCTTACGAGCAGTACTTC
NA,TRBJ1-1,TRBV5-5,TRBD1,CASSLYDRGNTEAFF,TGTGCCAGCAGCTTGTACGACAGGGGCAACACTGAAGCTTTCTTT
NA,TRBJ2-3,TRBV19,NA,CASSIARGQDTQYF,TGTGCCAGTAGTATAGCCAGGGGTCAAGATACGCAGTATTTT
NA,TRBJ2-1,TRBV6-1,TRBD1,CASSGGQGANEQFF,TGTGCCAGCAGTGGGGGACAGGGGGCTAATGAGCAGTTCTTC
NA,TRBJ2-2,TRBV10-2,NA,CASSERADNTGELFF,TGCGCCAGCAGTGAGAGGGCAGACAACACCGGGGAGCTGTTTTTT
NA,TRBJ2-7,TRBV9,TRBD2,CASSVGLAAPYEQYF,TGTGCCAGCAGCGTAGGCCTAGCGGCGCCCTACGAGCAGTACTTC
NA,TRBJ2-3,TRBV7-2,NA,CASSLDGTSTDTQYF,TGTGCCAGCAGCTTAGACGGGACTAGCACAGATACGCAGTATTTT
NA,TRBJ2-1,TRBV11-2,TRBD2,CASSYTRTSGSNEQFF,TGTGCCAGCAGCTATACTCGGACTAGCGGGAGTAATGAGCAGTTCTTC
NA,TRBJ2-3,TRBV11-2,NA,CASHKRGETDTQYF,TGTGCCAGCCATAAGCGTGGGGAAACAGATACGCAGTATTTT
NA,TRBJ2-1,TRBV29-1,TRBD2,CSVEDRLAGGPGEQFF,TGCAGCGTTGAAGATCGGTTAGCGGGAGGACCGGGTGAGCAGTTCTTC
NA,TRBJ2-7,TRBV28,TRBD2,CASSWGTSGRGYEQYF,TGTGCCAGCAGTTGGGGGACTAGCGGGAGAGGCTACGAGCAGTACTTC
NA,TRBJ2-1,TRBV2,NA,CASSEGRYGQVQFF,TGTGCCAGCAGTGAAGGCCGCTACGGGCAGGTGCAGTTCTTC
NA,TRBJ2-7,TRBV30,TRBD2,CAWSSLAGAWEQYF,TGTGCCTGGAGTTCCCTAGCGGGAGCTTGGGAGCAGTACTTC
NA,TRBJ2-1,TRBV6-4,TRBD2,CASSLADGGEQFF,TGTGCCAGCAGCCTAGCGGATGGAGGTGAGCAGTTCTTC
NA,TRBJ2-7,TRBV5-1,NA,CASSSQGDGAYEQYF,TGCGCCAGCAGTTCTCAAGGTGACGGTGCCTACGAGCAGTACTTC
NA,TRBJ2-1,TRBV5-8,TRBD1,CASSSTGGRYNEQFF,TGTGCCAGCAGCTCGACAGGGGGGAGATACAATGAGCAGTTCTTC
NA,TRBJ2-2,TRBV14,NA,CASSQILTAGELFF,TGTGCCAGCAGCCAAATATTGACTGCCGGGGAGCTGTTTTTT
NA,TRBJ2-3,TRBV18,NA,CASSPRGGNTDTQYF,TGTGCCAGCTCACCGCGGGGCGGAAACACAGATACGCAGTATTTT
NA,TRBJ2-7,TRBV6-1,TRBD1,CASTGQGSYEQYF,TGTGCCAGCACTGGACAGGGATCCTACGAGCAGTACTTC
NA,TRBJ2-7,TRBV9,NA,CASSVAPRQAFEQYF,TGTGCCAGCAGCGTAGCGCCTCGGCAAGCTTTCGAGCAGTACTTC
NA,TRBJ1-1,TRBV2,NA,CAGLRDMAEAFF,TGTGCCGGCCTCAGGGATATGGCTGAAGCTTTCTTT
NA,TRBJ2-2,TRBV7-2,NA,CASSLTSLQSRGELFF,TGTGCCAGCAGCTTAACTTCGTTGCAGTCGAGGGGGGAGCTGTTTTTT
NA,TRBJ1-4,TRBV6-5,NA,CASSPSGSWSEKLFF,TGTGCCAGCAGCCCAAGTGGGTCATGGAGTGAAAAACTGTTTTTT
NA,TRBJ1-3,TRBV10-3,NA,CAIFTSGDSGNTIYF,TGTGCCATCTTTACCTCAGGGGACTCTGGAAACACCATATATTTT
NA,TRBJ2-3,TRBV18,NA,CASSPPVGTDTQYF,TGTGCCAGCTCACCACCGGTCGGCACAGATACGCAGTATTTT
NA,TRBJ2-5,TRBV7-2,TRBD2,CASSSTSGSWKTQYF,TGTGCCAGCAGCTCGACTAGCGGGAGTTGGAAGACCCAGTACTTC
NA,TRBJ1-1,TRBV27,NA,CASSLPRNTEAFF,TGTGCCAGCAGTTTACCCCGGAACACTGAAGCTTTCTTT
NA,TRBJ1-5,TRBV7-9,NA,CASSQEYPPQHF,TGTGCCAGCAGCCAAGAGTATCCGCCCCAGCATTTT
NA,TRBJ2-7,TRBV6-6,NA,CASSWADEQYF,TGTGCCAGCTCGTGGGCGGACGAGCAGTACTTC
NA,TRBJ1-1,TRBV9,NA,CASRKRDKLPNTEAFF,TGTGCCAGCAGGAAACGGGACAAACTTCCGAACACTGAAGCTTTCTTT
NA,TRBJ2-7,TRBV7-2,TRBD2,CASSSGLAGVHEQYF,TGTGCCAGCAGCTCCGGACTAGCGGGAGTGCACGAGCAGTACTTC
NA,TRBJ2-5,TRBV10-3,TRBD2,CAISVSGRGETQYF,TGTGCCATCAGTGTAAGCGGGAGGGGAGAGACCCAGTACTTC
NA,TRBJ2-1,TRBV11-1,TRBD2,CASSLEGGGGSYNEQFF,TGTGCCAGCAGCTTAGAAGGTGGGGGGGGGTCCTACAATGAGCAGTTCTTC
NA,TRBJ2-5,TRBV11-1,NA,CASSLALGFQETQYF,TGTGCCAGCAGCTTAGCGCTCGGCTTCCAAGAGACCCAGTACTTC
once,TRBJ2-7,TRBV7-2,TRBD2,CASSLPGGGHEQYF,TGTGCCAGCAGCTTACCGGGCGGGGGGCACGAGCAGTACTTC
NA,TRBJ2-7,TRBV18,TRBD2,CASSPGLAEHYEQYF,TGTGCCAGCTCACCAGGCCTAGCGGAGCACTACGAGCAGTACTTC
NA,TRBJ2-5,TRBV5-4,TRBD2,CASAPELAGARQRGETQYF,TGTGCCAGCGCACCTGAGCTAGCGGGAGCAAGGCAGCGCGGGGAGACCCAGTACTTC
NA,TRBJ2-5,TRBV27,NA,CASIAGETQYF,TGTGCCAGCATAGCCGGGGAGACCCAGTACTTC
NA,TRBJ1-1,TRBV7-9,NA,CASSLSGNTEAFF,TGTGCCAGCAGCTTATCCGGGAACACTGAAGCTTTCTTT
NA,TRBJ1-3,TRBV9,NA,CASSVDLGASGNTIYF,TGTGCCAGCAGCGTAGACCTGGGGGCCTCTGGAAACACCATATATTTT
NA,TRBJ1-5,TRBV6-5,NA,CASSPSFLSNQPQHF,TGTGCCAGCAGCCCCAGTTTTCTTAGCAATCAGCCCCAGCATTTT
NA,TRBJ1-4,TRBV6-6,TRBD1,CASRGQTTNEKLFF,TGTGCCAGCAGGGGACAGACAACTAATGAAAAACTGTTTTTT
NA,TRBJ2-1,TRBV5-6,NA,CASSSRDGPNEQFF,TGTGCCAGCAGCTCCCGGGACGGACCCAATGAGCAGTTCTTC
NA,TRBJ2-2,TRBV14,TRBD2,CASSQAPPGLAGGFLAGELFF,TGTGCCAGCAGCCAAGCCCCGCCGGGACTAGCGGGAGGATTTTTAGCCGGGGAGCTGTTTTTT
NA,TRBJ2-5,TRBV6-6,NA,CASRLLLNKVETQYF,TGTGCCAGCAGACTCCTTTTGAACAAAGTCGAGACCCAGTACTTC
NA,TRBJ2-7,TRBV27,TRBD2,CASSLHLAGGSYEQYF,TGTGCCAGCAGTCTCCACCTAGCGGGAGGTTCCTACGAGCAGTACTTC
NA,TRBJ2-7,TRBV28,NA,CASSLRLWDTSYEQYF,TGTGCCAGCAGTTTAAGGTTGTGGGACACTAGTTACGAGCAGTACTTC